The source of this T cell receptor (beta chain) is a study of blood T cell repertoires in COVID-19 (TCRdb year 2020). As for the study more broadly: Samples covering the acute and convalescent phases of COVID-19 were provided by collaborators in the United States, Italy and Spain. The sample metadata nearly always contained a de-identified subject ID, COVID-19 status, age in years and sex. The prospective study material was composed of cDNA or gDNA derived from T cells, B-cell-depleted T cells, or PBMCs. The dataset comprised deeply sampled blood TCRbeta repertoires from subjects exposed to, actively infected with, or recovered from COVID-19. Where available, HLA class I and class II types were obtained from metadata supplied by the sample provider rather than from assay-based typing. The repertoires were made available in a free public database intended to serve as a resource for research on the immune response to SARS-CoV-2. Samples were obtained from the ongoing ImmuneRACE study (first 160 participants) and from over a thousand subjects provided by 6 global collaborators. The study at large found these results: How much clinical and demographic metadata was included differed by source and by participant, and the metadata was provided uncurated.

The immunoSEQ Assay, a bias-controlled multiplex PCR, was used to amplify TCRbeta CDR3 regions from genomic DNA. Per the authors' processing: Nucleated cell counts per sample were estimated from amplification of reference gene primers within the assay. Sequence reads were collapsed and filtered to measure the absolute abundance of every unique TCRbeta CDR3 rearrangement. For each sample, productive Simpson clonality was calculated by taking the square root of Simpson's diversity index across productive rearrangements. TCRdb limited this immuneACCESS table to in-frame rearrangements with V and J called. A share of clones is missing; checked studies link under half to unresolved V genes, and the rest is unexplained. D and trimming were read from the DNA, whereas the V and J calls and clone size are those reported in that table. For this sample there are roughly 460,000 clones; over 85% appear just once. 0.8% to 1% of the sample is taken by the ten largest.

Based on the germline V gene, the CDR1 and CDR2 sequences are MGHRA and YSYEKL. The CDR3, from cysteine to phenylalanine, totals 13 residues. Only the CDR3 DNA stays, 39 bases, in frame from base 1. The V and J ends are trimmed by 1 base and 0 bases, leaving 4 bases between them. Note on this clone: Its antigen specificity is not known. No clone much larger than this one lies a single base away; base qualities are absent.

In Seattle, one collaborating source enrolled patients while the infection was active and tracked those patients longitudinally over the course of disease. Whole blood was collected in K2EDTA tubes by collaborating institutions according to the institutions' own protocols. For TCRbeta analysis, collaborator samples were shipped as frozen whole blood, as isolated PBMCs, or as DNA extracted from either sample type. This sequence originates from a young man with COVID-19, enrolled during active disease. The receptor chain draws on TRBV4-1 and TRBJ2-7; no D gene is confidently identified. The sample was peripheral blood. The CDR3 amino acid sequence is: CASSQASSYEQYF. Here is the DNA: TGCGCCAGCAGCCAAGCTAGCTCCTACGAGCAGTACTTC.